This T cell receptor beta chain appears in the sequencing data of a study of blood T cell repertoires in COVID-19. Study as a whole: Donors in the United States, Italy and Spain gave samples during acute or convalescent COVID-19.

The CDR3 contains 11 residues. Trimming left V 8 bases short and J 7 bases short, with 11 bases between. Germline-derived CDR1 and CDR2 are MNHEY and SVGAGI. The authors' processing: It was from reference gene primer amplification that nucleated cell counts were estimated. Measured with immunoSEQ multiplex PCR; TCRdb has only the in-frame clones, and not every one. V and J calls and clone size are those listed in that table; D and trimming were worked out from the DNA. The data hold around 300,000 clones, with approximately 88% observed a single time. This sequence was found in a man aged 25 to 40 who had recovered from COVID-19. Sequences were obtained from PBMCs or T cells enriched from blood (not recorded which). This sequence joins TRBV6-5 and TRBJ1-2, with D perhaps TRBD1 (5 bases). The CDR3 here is CASSGGSGYTF. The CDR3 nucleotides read TGTGCCAGCTCCGGGGGTAGTGGCTACACCTTC.